Shown below are 15 T cell receptor beta chains from a single sample sequenced in a study of CD8 T cells in Susac syndrome. With random hexamers, reverse transcription was performed on roughly 0.45 to 1 ug of RNA. MiXCR, run by TCRdb on the immunoSEQ multiplex PCR reads, gives a single entry per CDR3 protein. This repertoire shows under 200,000 distinct CDR3 sequences, about 93% found once; its top ten account for around 0.14%. The sample taken for sequencing was CD4+ T cells from PBMCs. The receptors originated from a human donor in good health.

The chain is built from TRBV20-1 and TRBJ2-6; 11 bases align to TRBD1. Germline V gives CDR1 DFQATT, CDR2 SNEGSKA (reference sequence). The length of the CDR3 is 15 residues. The CDR3 DNA sequence: TGCAGCGCCGGGACAGGGGGCTCTGGGGCCAACGTCCTGACTTTC. Its protein is CSAGTGGSGANVLTF.

The chain has TRBV9 and TRBJ1-2; D is unclear. With 2 bases removed from V and 4 bases from J, the gap between germline ends came to 12 bases. This CDR3 region has 14 residues. The germline V gene has CDR1 SGDLS and CDR2 YYNGEE. CDR3 sequence: CASSVGAGPYGYTF. CDR3 DNA: TGTGCCAGCAGCGTTGGAGCAGGCCCCTATGGCTACACCTTC. The complete variable domain, with remaining parts taken from reference TRBV9 and TRBJ1-2, reads DSGVTQTPKHLITATGQRVTLRCSPRSGDLSVYWYQQSLDQGLQFLIQYYNGEERAKGNILERFSAQQFPDLHSELNLSSLELGDSALYFCASSVGAGPYGYTFGSGTRLTVV.

The rearrangement links TRBV6-6 to TRBJ2-2; tentatively, D is TRBD2 (7 bases). The CDR3 spans 14 residues. Between the trimmed V and J ends, which lost 8 bases and 4 bases, there was a span of 14 bases. CDR1 is MNHNY and CDR2 is SVGAGI in the germline V gene (reference sequence). The CDR3 sequence is CASHGGGATGELFF. CDR3 sequence (DNA): TGTGCCAGCCACGGTGGGGGGGCCACCGGGGAGCTGTTTTTT.

The CDR3 DNA follows: TGCGCCAGCAGCCAAGATTGGAAGGTTGATGGCTACACCTTC. Translating gives CASSQDWKVDGYTF. V gene TRBV4-3 combines with J gene TRBJ1-2; no clear D gene. The CDR3 sequence is 14 residues long. Per germline, CDR1 LGHNA and CDR2 YSLEER. Trimming took off 0 bases at V and 6 bases at J, with 11 bases between the two ends.

This chain joins TRBV7-8 and TRBJ2-2; unclear D gene. CDR3 length: 13 residues. CDR1 is SGHVS and CDR2 is FQNEAQ in the germline V gene. V gave up 5 bases and J gave up 2 bases, with 6 bases separating them. CDR3 nucleotide sequence: TGTGCCAGCAGCCGGACCAACACCGGGGAGCTGTTTTTT. It yields the protein CASSRTNTGELFF.

The gene calls are TRBV27 and TRBJ2-7, with TRBD1 matching over 8 bases. J lost 0 bases, V lost 2 bases, and 6 bases had no gene match. The CDR3 is 16 amino acids. The germline CDR1 and CDR2 sequences are MNHEY and SMNVEV (reference sequence). DNA for the CDR3: TGTGCCAGCAGTTTAAAAGGTCAGGGGGCCTCCTACGAGCAGTACTTC. It encodes CASSLKGQGASYEQYF.

The J gene is TRBJ1-6, the V gene TRBV5-1; D is possibly TRBD1 (5 bases). From germline, CDR1 is SGHRS and CDR2 YFSETQ. CDR3 size: 14 residues. Deletions cut 4 bases from V and 5 bases from J, with 10 bases between. The CDR3 spells CASSLDTDNSPLHF. In DNA form, the CDR3 reads TGCGCCAGCAGCCTGGACACGGATAATTCACCCCTCCACTTT.

The rearrangement links TRBV14 to TRBJ2-2, with a tentative D call TRBD1 (6 bases). There are 16 residues in the CDR3. Trimming took 7 bases from V and 1 from J, leaving 16 bases between them. CDR1 is SGHDN, CDR2 FVKESK, per germline. This CDR3 reads CASKITDSRNTGELFF. The CDR3 DNA reads TGTGCCAGCAAAATAACGGACAGTCGGAACACCGGGGAGCTGTTTTTT.

V gene TRBV12-3 or TRBV12-4 combines with J gene TRBJ2-5; TRBD2 agrees at 8 bases. V was pared by 3 bases and J by 9 bases, with 12 bases of the junction left unmatched. This CDR3 is 15 amino acids long. Written as DNA, the CDR3 is TGTGCCAGCAGTTTCGGCGCCAATACGGGGGGGGCCCAGTACTTC. Protein product: CASSFGANTGGAQYF.

The rearrangement uses TRBV20-1 and TRBJ2-3; D possibly corresponds to TRBD1 (5 bases). Deletions cut 4 bases from V and 1 base from J, with 12 bases between. Germline-derived CDR1 and CDR2 are DFQATT and SNEGSKA (reference sequence). The length of the CDR3 is 14 residues. The CDR3 bases are TGCAGTGCTACGGTATCAGGGCGCACAGATACGCAGTATTTT. It is translated as CSATVSGRTDTQYF.

This sequence joins TRBV7-2 and TRBJ2-5; 8 bases are shared with TRBD1. The CDR3 runs to 17 residues. Germline values: CDR1 SGHTA, CDR2 FQGNSA. The trim removed 0 bases at V and 2 bases at J, leaving 8 bases unmatched. CDR3 loop: CASSLASGTGDQETQYF. The CDR3 nucleotides are TGTGCCAGCAGCTTAGCGTCCGGGACAGGAGATCAAGAGACCCAGTACTTC.

The J gene is TRBJ1-2, the V gene TRBV3-1; D may be TRBD1 (5 bases). With 4 bases removed from V and 6 bases from J, the gap between germline ends came to 12 bases. The germline CDR1 and CDR2 sequences are LGHDT and YNNKEL (reference sequence). The CDR3 spans 13 residues. CDR3 DNA: TGTGCCAGCAGCCCAGGGACGTCAAATGGCTACACCTTC. Amino acid sequence: CASSPGTSNGYTF.

This chain connects TRBV7-9 to TRBJ2-7; D gene unclear. Germline V CDR1 and CDR2: SEHNR, FQNEAQ (reference sequence). This CDR3 has 15 residues. Trimming took off 5 bases at V and 3 bases at J, with 17 bases between the two ends. The CDR3 loop reads CASSPWTANYYEQYF. The CDR3 nucleotides read TGTGCCAGCAGCCCATGGACGGCGAATTACTACGAGCAGTACTTC.

This clonotype is a singleton in its sample. The chain combines TRBV20-1 with TRBJ2-1; 8 nucleotides line up with TRBD2. J was trimmed by 4 bases and V by 3 bases; bases with no gene match: 8. Germline V gene lookup returns CDR1 DFQATT and CDR2 SNEGSKA (reference sequence). This CDR3 has 15 residues. The CDR3 DNA is TGCAGTGCTAGTACAGTGCGGGGGGAGTACAATGAGCAGTTCTTC. This gives the protein CSASTVRGEYNEQFF.

The rearrangement links TRBV3-1 to TRBJ1-2; D is ambiguous. V shed 3 bases and J shed 8 bases, with 13 bases lying between them. The CDR3 totals 13 residues. CDR1 LGHDT and CDR2 YNNKEL come from the germline V gene (reference sequence). In DNA form, the CDR3 reads TGTGCCAGCAGCCACTCCTTTGAAGGAGGCTACACCTTC. Protein product: CASSHSFEGGYTF.